The clone carrying this T cell receptor beta chain was seen many times. Its antigen is unknown. With 0 bases clipped from V and 8 bases from J, the junction kept 6 bases outside the gene matches. The CDR3 spans 17 residues. TCRdb ran MiXCR on the reads and lists one entry per CDR3 protein. The repertoire includes about 63,000 distinct CDR3 sequences, 21% of them detected once, and approximately 2.2% sits in the top ten. This entry belongs to a study of lung T cells in sarcoidosis with Löfgren's syndrome. About the study: Bronchoalveolar lavage fluid in sarcoidosis accumulates CD4+ T cells.

Study results and limitations: Löfgren's syndrome patients reportedly showed greatest TRAV12-1 and TRBV2 expansion versus controls.

This receptor was obtained from a human donor with sarcoidosis (Löfgren's syndrome or another form), or a control subject (not recorded which). This rearrangement joins TRBV12-3 or TRBV12-4 to TRBJ2-1; TRBD2 matches at 14 bases. Sequences were obtained from CD4+ T cells from PBMCs. This CDR3 is CASSLARLAGGGDEQFF. The CDR3, as DNA: TGTGCCAGCAGTTTAGCGAGACTAGCGGGAGGGGGGGATGAGCAGTTCTTC.